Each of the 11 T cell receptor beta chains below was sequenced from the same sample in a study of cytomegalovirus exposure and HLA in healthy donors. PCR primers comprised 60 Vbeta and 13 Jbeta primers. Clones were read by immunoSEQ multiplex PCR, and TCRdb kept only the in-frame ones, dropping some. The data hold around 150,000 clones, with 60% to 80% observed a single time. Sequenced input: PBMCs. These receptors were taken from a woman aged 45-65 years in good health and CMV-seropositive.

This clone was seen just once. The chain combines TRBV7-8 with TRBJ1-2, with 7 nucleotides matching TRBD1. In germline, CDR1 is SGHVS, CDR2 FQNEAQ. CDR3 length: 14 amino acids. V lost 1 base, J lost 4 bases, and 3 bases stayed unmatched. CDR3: CASSLDTGAYGYTF. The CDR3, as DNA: TGTGCCAGCAGCTTAGATACAGGGGCCTATGGCTACACCTTC.

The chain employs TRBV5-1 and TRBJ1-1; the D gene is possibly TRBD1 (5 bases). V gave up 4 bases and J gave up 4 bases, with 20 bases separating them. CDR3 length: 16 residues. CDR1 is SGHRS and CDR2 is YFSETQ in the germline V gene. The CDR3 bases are TGCGCCAGCAGCCCAGGGACGGGAGATTTGGGCACTGAAGCTTTCTTT. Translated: CASSPGTGDLGTEAFF.

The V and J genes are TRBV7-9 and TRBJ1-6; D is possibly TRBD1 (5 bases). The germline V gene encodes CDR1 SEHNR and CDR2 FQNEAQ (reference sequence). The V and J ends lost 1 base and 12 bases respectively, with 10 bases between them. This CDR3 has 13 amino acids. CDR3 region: CASSLVQGKPLHF. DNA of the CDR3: TGTGCCAGCAGCTTAGTTCAGGGTAAACCCCTCCACTTT.

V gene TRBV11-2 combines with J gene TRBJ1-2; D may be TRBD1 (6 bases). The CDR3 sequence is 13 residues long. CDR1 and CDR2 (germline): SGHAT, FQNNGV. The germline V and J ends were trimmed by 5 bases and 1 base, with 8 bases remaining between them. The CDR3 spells CASSRGGNYGYTF. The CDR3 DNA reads TGTGCCAGCAGCAGGGGGGGTAACTATGGCTACACCTTC.

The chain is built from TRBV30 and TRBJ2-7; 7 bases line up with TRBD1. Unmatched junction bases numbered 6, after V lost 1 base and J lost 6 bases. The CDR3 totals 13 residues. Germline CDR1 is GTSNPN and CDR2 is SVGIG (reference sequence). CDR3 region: CAWSAKGGLEQYF. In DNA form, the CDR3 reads TGTGCCTGGAGTGCGAAAGGGGGCCTCGAGCAGTACTTC.

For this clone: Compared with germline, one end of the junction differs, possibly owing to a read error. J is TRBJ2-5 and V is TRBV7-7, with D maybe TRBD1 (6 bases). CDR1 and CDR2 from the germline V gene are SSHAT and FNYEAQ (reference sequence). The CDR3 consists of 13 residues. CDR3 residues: CASSQDSQETQYF. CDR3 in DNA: TGTGCTAGCAGCCAGGACAGTCAAGAGACCCAGTACTTC.

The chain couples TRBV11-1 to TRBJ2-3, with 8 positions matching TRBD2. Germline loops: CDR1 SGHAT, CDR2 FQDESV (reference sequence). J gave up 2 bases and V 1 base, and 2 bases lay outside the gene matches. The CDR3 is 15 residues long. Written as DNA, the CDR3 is TGTGCCAGCAGCTTAGGCGGGAGGTTCACAGATACGCAGTATTTT. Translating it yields CASSLGGRFTDTQYF. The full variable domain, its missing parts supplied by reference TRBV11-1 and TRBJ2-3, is EAEVAQSPRYKITEKSQAVAFWCDPISGHATLYWYRQILGQGPELLVQFQDESVVDDSQLPKDRFSAERLKGVDSTLKIQPAELGDSAMYLCASSLGGRFTDTQYFGPGTRLTVL.

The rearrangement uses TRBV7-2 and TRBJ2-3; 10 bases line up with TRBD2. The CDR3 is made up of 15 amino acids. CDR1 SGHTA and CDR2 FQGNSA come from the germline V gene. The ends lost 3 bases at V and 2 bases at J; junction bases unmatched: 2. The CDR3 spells CASSFSGGNTDTQYF. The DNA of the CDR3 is TGTGCCAGCAGCTTTAGCGGGGGGAACACAGATACGCAGTATTTT.

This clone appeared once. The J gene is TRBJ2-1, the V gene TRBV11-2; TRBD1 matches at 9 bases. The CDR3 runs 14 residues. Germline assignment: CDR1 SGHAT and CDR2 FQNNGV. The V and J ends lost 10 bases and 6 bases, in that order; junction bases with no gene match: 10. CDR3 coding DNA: TGTGCCACCTCGGACAGGGGAAGGGGCAATGAGCAGTTCTTC. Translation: CATSDRGRGNEQFF. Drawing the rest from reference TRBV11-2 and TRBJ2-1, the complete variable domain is EAGVAQSPRYKIIEKRQSVAFWCNPISGHATLYWYQQILGQGPKLLIQFQNNGVVDDSQLPKDRFSAERLKGVDSTLKIQPAKLEDSAVYLCATSDRGRGNEQFFGPGTRLTVL.

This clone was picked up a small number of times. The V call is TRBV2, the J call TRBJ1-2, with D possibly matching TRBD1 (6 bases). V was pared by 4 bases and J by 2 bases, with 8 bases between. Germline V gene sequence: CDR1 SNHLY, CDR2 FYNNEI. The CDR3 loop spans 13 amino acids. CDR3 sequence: CASSAGVNYGYTF. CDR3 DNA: TGTGCCAGCAGTGCAGGGGTGAACTATGGCTACACCTTC.

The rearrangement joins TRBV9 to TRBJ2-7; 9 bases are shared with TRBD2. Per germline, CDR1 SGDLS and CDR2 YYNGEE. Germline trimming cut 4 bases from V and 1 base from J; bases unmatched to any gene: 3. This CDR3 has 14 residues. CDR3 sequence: CASSPLAGSYEQYF. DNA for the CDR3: TGTGCCAGCAGCCCTCTAGCGGGGTCCTACGAGCAGTACTTC.